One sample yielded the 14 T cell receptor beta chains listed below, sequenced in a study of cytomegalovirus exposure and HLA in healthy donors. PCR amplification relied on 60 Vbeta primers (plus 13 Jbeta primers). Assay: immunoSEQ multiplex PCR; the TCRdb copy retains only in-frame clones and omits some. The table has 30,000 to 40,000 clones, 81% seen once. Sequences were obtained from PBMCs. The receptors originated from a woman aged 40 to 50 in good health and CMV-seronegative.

CDR3 sequence: CASKGSGTGGLEAFF. CDR3 coding DNA: TGTGCCAGCAAGGGGTCCGGGACAGGGGGTTTAGAAGCTTTCTTT. The V gene is TRBV6-5, the J gene TRBJ1-1; 11 bases agree with TRBD1. The trim removed 7 bases at V and 8 bases at J, leaving 12 bases unmatched. Germline values: CDR1 MNHEY, CDR2 SVGAGI. This CDR3 is 15 amino acids long.

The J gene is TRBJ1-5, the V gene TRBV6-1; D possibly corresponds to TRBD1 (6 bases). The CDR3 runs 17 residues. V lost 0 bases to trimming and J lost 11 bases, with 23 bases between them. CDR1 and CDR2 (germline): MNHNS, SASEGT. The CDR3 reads CASSEAILRGGVVSQHF. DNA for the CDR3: TGTGCCAGCAGTGAAGCGATTCTGAGGGGGGGGGTGGTATCCCAGCATTTT.

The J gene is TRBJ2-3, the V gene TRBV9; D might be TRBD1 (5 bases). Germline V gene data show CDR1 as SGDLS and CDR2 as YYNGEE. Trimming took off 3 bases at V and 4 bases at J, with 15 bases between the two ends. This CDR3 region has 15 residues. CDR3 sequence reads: CASSAHPGYSDTQYF. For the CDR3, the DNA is TGTGCCAGCAGCGCCCACCCAGGGTACTCAGATACGCAGTATTTT.

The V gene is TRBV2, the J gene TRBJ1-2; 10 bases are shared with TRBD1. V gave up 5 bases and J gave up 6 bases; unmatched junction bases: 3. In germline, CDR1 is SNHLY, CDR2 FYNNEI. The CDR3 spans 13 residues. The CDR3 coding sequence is TGTGCCAGCAGTCGACAGGGGGCCGATGGCTACACCTTC. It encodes CASSRQGADGYTF. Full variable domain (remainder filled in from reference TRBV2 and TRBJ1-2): EPEVTQTPSHQVTQMGQEVILRCVPISNHLYFYWYRQILGQKVEFLVSFYNNEISEKSEIFDDQFSVERPDGSNFTLKIRSTKLEDSAMYFCASSRQGADGYTFGSGTRLTVV.

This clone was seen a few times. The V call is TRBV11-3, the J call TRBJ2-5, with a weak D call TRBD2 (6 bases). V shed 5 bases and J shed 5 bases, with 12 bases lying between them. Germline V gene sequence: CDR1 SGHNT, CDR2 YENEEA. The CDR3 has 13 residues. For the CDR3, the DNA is TGTGCCAGCAGCCTGGGACTTGGTGAGACCCAGTACTTC. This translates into CASSLGLGETQYF.

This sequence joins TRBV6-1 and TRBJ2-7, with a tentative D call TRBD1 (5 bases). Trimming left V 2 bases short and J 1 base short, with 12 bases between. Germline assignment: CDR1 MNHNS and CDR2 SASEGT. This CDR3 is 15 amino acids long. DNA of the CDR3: TGTGCCAGCAGTGAATTCCCCAGGGCTTCCTACGAGCAGTACGTC. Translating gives CASSEFPRASYEQYV.

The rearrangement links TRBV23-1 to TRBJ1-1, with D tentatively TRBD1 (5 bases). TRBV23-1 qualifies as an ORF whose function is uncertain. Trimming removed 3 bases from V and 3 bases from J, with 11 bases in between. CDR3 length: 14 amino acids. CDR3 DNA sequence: TGCGCCAGCAGTCAGTCCCTAGGGGACACTGAAGCTTTCTTT. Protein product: CASSQSLGDTEAFF.

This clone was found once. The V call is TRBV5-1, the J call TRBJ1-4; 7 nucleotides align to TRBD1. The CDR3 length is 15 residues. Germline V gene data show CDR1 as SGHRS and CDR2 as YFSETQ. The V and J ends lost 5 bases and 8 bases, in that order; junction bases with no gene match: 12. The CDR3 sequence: CASRPRGQAGEKLFF. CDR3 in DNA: TGCGCCAGCAGACCTAGGGGGCAGGCCGGAGAAAAACTGTTTTTT.

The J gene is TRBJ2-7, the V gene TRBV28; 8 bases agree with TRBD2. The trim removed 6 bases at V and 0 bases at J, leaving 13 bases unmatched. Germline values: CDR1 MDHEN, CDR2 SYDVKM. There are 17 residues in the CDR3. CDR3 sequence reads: CASSTGGKGFSSYEQYV. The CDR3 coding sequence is TGTGCCAGCAGCACGGGGGGGAAAGGCTTTAGCTCCTACGAGCAGTACGTC.

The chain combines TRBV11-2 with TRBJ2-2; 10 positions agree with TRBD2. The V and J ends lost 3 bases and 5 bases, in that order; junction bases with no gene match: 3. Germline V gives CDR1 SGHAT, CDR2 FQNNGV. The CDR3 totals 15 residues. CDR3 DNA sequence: TGTGCCAGCAGCTTCGGACTAGCGGAGACCGGGGAGCTGTTTTTT. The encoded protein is CASSFGLAETGELFF.

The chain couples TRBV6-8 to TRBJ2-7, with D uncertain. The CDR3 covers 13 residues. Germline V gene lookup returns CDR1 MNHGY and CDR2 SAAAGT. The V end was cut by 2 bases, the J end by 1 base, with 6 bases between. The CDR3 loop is CASSYSRSYEQYV. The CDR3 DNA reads TGTGCCAGCAGTTACAGCAGGTCCTACGAGCAGTACGTC.

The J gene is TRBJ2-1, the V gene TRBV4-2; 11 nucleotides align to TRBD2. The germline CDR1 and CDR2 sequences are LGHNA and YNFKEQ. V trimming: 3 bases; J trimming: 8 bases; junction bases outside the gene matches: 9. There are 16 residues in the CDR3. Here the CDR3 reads CASSQAISGGVYEQFF. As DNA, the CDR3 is TGTGCCAGCAGCCAGGCTATTAGCGGGGGGGTGTATGAGCAGTTCTTC.

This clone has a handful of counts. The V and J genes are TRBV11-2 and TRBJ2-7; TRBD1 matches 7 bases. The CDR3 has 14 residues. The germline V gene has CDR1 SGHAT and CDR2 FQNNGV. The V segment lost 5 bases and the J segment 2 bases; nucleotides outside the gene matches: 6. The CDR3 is CASSKSGTAYEQYV. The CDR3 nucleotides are TGTGCCAGCAGCAAGTCCGGGACAGCCTACGAGCAGTACGTC.

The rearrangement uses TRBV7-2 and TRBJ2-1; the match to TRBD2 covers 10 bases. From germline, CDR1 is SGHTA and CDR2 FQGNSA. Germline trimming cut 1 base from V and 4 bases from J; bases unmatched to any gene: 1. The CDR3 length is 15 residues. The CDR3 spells CASSLVLAGYNEQFF. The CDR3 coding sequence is TGTGCCAGCAGCTTAGTACTAGCGGGATACAATGAGCAGTTCTTC.